Shown below are 27 T cell receptor beta chains from a single sample sequenced in a study of blood T cell repertoires in COVID-19. Data came from immunoSEQ multiplex PCR; TCRdb stores just in-frame clones and leaves some out. The repertoire consists of about 70,000 clones, with over 70% occurring once and the leading ten covering around a sixth. The sample comprised peripheral blood. Receptors originate from a man between 65 and 85 years old who had recovered from COVID-19.

The chain links TRBV6-5 to TRBJ2-7; TRBD1 matches 10 bases. Trimming removed 7 bases from V and 1 base from J; junction bases left unmatched: 7. This CDR3 comprises 15 residues. Germline V lookup: CDR1 MNHEY, CDR2 SVGAGI. The CDR3 here is CASNPGQGGSYEQYF. The CDR3 DNA follows: TGTGCCAGCAATCCAGGACAGGGGGGGTCCTACGAGCAGTACTTC.

This clone has only a few counts. The chain carries TRBV10-3 and TRBJ1-5, with TRBD1 matching 7 bases. This CDR3 has 16 residues. The J segment lost 0 bases and the V segment lost 2 bases, leaving 4 bases of the junction unmatched. CDR1 and CDR2 from the germline V gene are ENHRY and SYGVKD. Written as DNA, the CDR3 is TGTGCCATCAGTGAGACAGGGGCTTCTAGCAATCAGCCCCAGCATTTT. The encoded protein is CAISETGASSNQPQHF.

This chain uses TRBV14 with TRBJ1-6, with TRBD1 identical over 10 bases. Germline V gene data show CDR1 as SGHDN and CDR2 as FVKESK. The CDR3 covers 16 residues. J lost 5 bases, V lost 1 base, and 2 bases had no gene match. The CDR3 here is CASSQAGTGDNSPLHF. CDR3 nucleotide sequence: TGTGCCAGCAGCCAAGCCGGGACAGGGGATAATTCACCCCTCCACTTT.

J is TRBJ2-3 and V is TRBV5-1; 12 bases are shared with TRBD2. Germline CDR1 is SGHRS and CDR2 is YFSETQ. The CDR3 totals 18 residues. With 5 bases clipped from V and 0 bases from J, the junction kept 10 bases outside the gene matches. CDR3 sequence: CASRNHATSGGSTDTQYF. CDR3 in DNA: TGCGCCAGCAGGAACCACGCAACTAGCGGGGGGAGCACAGATACGCAGTATTTT.

This chain links TRBV19 with TRBJ1-1; the match to TRBD1 covers 9 bases. This CDR3 comprises 12 residues. V was pared by 3 bases and J by 8 bases, with 1 base of the junction left unmatched. Per the germline V gene, CDR1 is LNHDA and CDR2 is SQIVND (reference sequence). CDR3 nucleotide sequence: TGTGCCAGTAGTATGGACAGGGGAGAAGCTTTCTTT. Residues: CASSMDRGEAFF.

The rearrangement joins TRBV28 to TRBJ2-2, with a weak D call TRBD1 (6 bases). The germline CDR1 and CDR2 sequences are MDHEN and SYDVKM. Trimming shortened V by 3 bases and J by 2 bases, and 10 bases separated the two germline ends. The CDR3 is made up of 15 amino acids. Written as DNA, the CDR3 is TGTGCCAGCAGTTTGCACAGGGACAACACCGGGGAGCTGTTTTTT. Translating gives CASSLHRDNTGELFF.

This chain links TRBV5-6 with TRBJ2-7; unclear D gene. The CDR3 has 12 residues. V lost 7 bases and J lost 0, with 8 bases in between. Germline lookup yields CDR1 SGHDT and CDR2 YYEEEE. Here the CDR3 DNA reads TGTGCCAGCGGCTCCCGCTCCTACGAGCAGTACTTC. Amino acid sequence: CASGSRSYEQYF.

The rearrangement joins TRBV29-1 to TRBJ2-3; no firm D call. The germline V and J ends were trimmed by 6 bases and 2 bases, with 6 bases remaining between them. The germline V gene encodes CDR1 SQVTM and CDR2 ANQGSEA. The CDR3 loop spans 11 amino acids. The CDR3 protein is CSVLNTDTQYF. Written as DNA, the CDR3 is TGCAGCGTCCTAAACACAGATACGCAGTATTTT.

This chain links TRBV10-3 with TRBJ1-5, with a possible D match to TRBD1 (5 bases). V was clipped by 6 bases and J by 6 bases, with 12 bases between them. In germline, CDR1 is ENHRY, CDR2 SYGVKD. This CDR3 is 13 amino acids long. CDR3 sequence (DNA): TGTGCCATCAGAAATCAGGGAGGTCAGCCCCAGCATTTT. Translation: CAIRNQGGQPQHF.

This rearrangement joins TRBV3-1 (or the pseudogene TRBV3-2) to TRBJ2-7, with TRBD2 matching 8 bases. This CDR3 has 14 residues. Germline V lookup: CDR1 LGHDT, CDR2 YNNKEL (reference sequence). The ends lost 1 base at V and 2 bases at J; junction bases unmatched: 1. CDR3 sequence reads: CASSQAGGPYEQYF. As DNA, the CDR3 is TGTGCCAGCAGCCAAGCGGGGGGGCCCTACGAGCAGTACTTC.

In its sample, this clone was seen many times. The V call is TRBV11-3, the J call TRBJ2-3; 8 bases fit TRBD2. Germline V lookup: CDR1 SGHNT, CDR2 YENEEA. This CDR3 contains 16 residues. The ends lost 1 base at V and 5 bases at J; junction bases unmatched: 8. CDR3 nucleotide sequence: TGTGCCAGCAGCTTAGTGGTGACTAGCGCCCTAGATACGCAGTATTTT. This sequence encodes CASSLVVTSALDTQYF.

V and J are TRBV21-1 and TRBJ1-2; the D call in the table, TRBD1, was not verified against the DNA. TRBV21-1 constitutes a pseudogene. The CDR3 runs 13 residues. In nucleotides, the CDR3 is TGTGCCAGCAGCAGCAGACAGGCCTATGGCTACACCTTC. Amino acids: CASSSRQAYGYTF.

The chain combines TRBV18 with TRBJ2-3; 7 bases are shared with TRBD1. Losses at the gene ends were 3 bases for V and 0 bases for J; bases not matched to a gene: 6. The CDR3 is 16 amino acids. Germline lookup yields CDR1 KGHSH and CDR2 LQKENI. This CDR3 reads CASSPRGPASTDTQYF. The CDR3, as DNA: TGTGCCAGCTCACCGAGGGGGCCCGCTAGCACAGATACGCAGTATTTT. Complete variable domain (other parts from reference TRBV18 and TRBJ2-3): NAGVMQNPRHLVRRRGQEARLRCSPMKGHSHVYWYRQLPEEGLKFMVYLQKENIIDESGMPKERFSAEFPKEGPSILRIQQVVRGDSAAYFCASSPRGPASTDTQYFGPGTRLTVL.

The chain couples TRBV27 to TRBJ2-7; D might be TRBD1 (6 bases). Germline V lookup: CDR1 MNHEY, CDR2 SMNVEV (reference sequence). The V gene lost 6 bases and the J gene lost 2 bases, with 17 bases spanning the gap. The CDR3 sequence is 15 residues long. DNA of the CDR3: TGTGCCAGCAGCCCGATGGACAGCAAAACCTACGAGCAGTACTTC. This sequence encodes CASSPMDSKTYEQYF.

The gene calls are TRBV6-2 or TRBV6-3 and TRBJ1-6; D is undetermined. The length of the CDR3 is 11 residues. Looked up from germline, CDR1 is MNHEY and CDR2 is SVGEGT. V was clipped by 4 bases and J by 13 bases, with 8 bases between them. CDR3 sequence: CASSSEMPLHF. CDR3 nucleotides: TGTGCCAGCAGTTCCGAGATGCCCCTCCACTTT.

J is TRBJ2-1 and V is TRBV6-5; D possibly corresponds to TRBD1 (5 bases). This CDR3 contains 15 residues. Germline V CDR1 and CDR2: MNHEY, SVGAGI. Between the trimmed V and J ends, which lost 0 bases and 9 bases, there was a span of 15 bases. CDR3 sequence reads: CASSYSRPGWGEQFF. The CDR3 nucleotides read TGTGCCAGCAGTTACTCGAGGCCAGGGTGGGGTGAGCAGTTCTTC.

The chain carries TRBV6-2 or TRBV6-3 and TRBJ1-5; D gene unclear. The CDR3 has 14 residues. Trimming shortened V by 1 base and J by 1 base, and 5 bases separated the two germline ends. Per the germline V gene, CDR1 is MNHEY and CDR2 is SVGEGT. CDR3 DNA: TGTGCCAGCAGTTACTTGAGAAGCAATCAGCCCCAGCATTTT. Translating gives CASSYLRSNQPQHF.

This clone was recorded only once. The rearrangement joins TRBV30 to TRBJ1-1; maybe TRBD1 (5 bases). Per germline, CDR1 GTSNPN and CDR2 SVGIG (reference sequence). This CDR3 has 12 amino acids. Trimming removed 4 bases at V and 5 bases at J, with 11 bases between. The CDR3 sequence is CAWKGVGTEAFF. CDR3 coding DNA: TGTGCCTGGAAAGGGGTGGGGACTGAAGCTTTCTTT.

The rearrangement links TRBV2 to TRBJ1-6; 7 bases are a match to TRBD1. J was trimmed by 8 bases and V by 2 bases; bases with no gene match: 6. CDR3 length equals 15 residues. Germline loops: CDR1 SNHLY, CDR2 FYNNEI. DNA of the CDR3: TGTGCCAGCAGTGAAACCGGGACAGTTGATTCACCCCTCCACTTT. It codes for CASSETGTVDSPLHF.

Within the sample, this clone is medium-sized. The chain combines TRBV9 with TRBJ2-1, with D possibly being TRBD2 (5 bases). This CDR3 is 15 amino acids long. V was trimmed by 5 bases and J by 0 bases, leaving 12 bases between them. CDR1 SGDLS and CDR2 YYNGEE come from the germline V gene. CDR3 loop: CASSAEGSSYNEQFF. In nucleotides, the CDR3 is TGTGCCAGCAGTGCCGAGGGATCCTCCTACAATGAGCAGTTCTTC.

V and J are TRBV5-8 and TRBJ1-1; D is unresolved. The V end lost 5 bases, the J end lost 2 bases, and 22 bases lay between the germline ends. The CDR3 contains 17 residues. The germline V gene has CDR1 SGHTS and CDR2 YDEGEE. CDR3 loop: CASRSDVRGWVNTEAFF. CDR3 nucleotides: TGTGCCAGCAGATCCGACGTCCGAGGGTGGGTAAACACTGAAGCTTTCTTT.

The chain joins TRBV7-6 to TRBJ1-6; the D gene is possibly TRBD1 (6 bases). This CDR3 is 16 amino acids long. V lost 4 bases and J lost 5, with 15 bases in between. Germline V gene lookup returns CDR1 SGHVS and CDR2 FNYEAQ. CDR3 coding DNA: TGTGCCAGCAGCTCTCAGACAGGAGTTAATAATTCACCCCTCCACTTT. It encodes CASSSQTGVNNSPLHF. The complete variable domain, with remaining parts taken from reference TRBV7-6 and TRBJ1-6, reads GAGVSQSPRYKVTKRGQDVALRCDPISGHVSLYWYRQALGQGPEFLTYFNYEAQQDKSGLPNDRFSAERPEGSISTLTIQRTEQRDSAMYRCASSSQTGVNNSPLHFGNGTRLTVT.

V usage is TRBV12-5 and J usage is TRBJ1-1; D not certain. Trimming cost V 3 bases and J 10 bases, with 9 bases left between them. CDR3 length: 11 amino acids. Per the germline V gene, CDR1 is LGHNT and CDR2 is FRNRAP. In DNA form, the CDR3 reads TGTGCTAGTGGTTTTGGCCCAACAGCTTTCTTT. It yields the protein CASGFGPTAFF.

The chain links TRBV9 to TRBJ1-2; tentatively, D is TRBD1 (6 bases). Germline CDR1 is SGDLS and CDR2 is YYNGEE. This CDR3 is 16 amino acids long. V shed 4 bases and J shed 8 bases, with 24 bases lying between them. The CDR3 sequence: CASSQLTRTDPRGYTF. DNA of the CDR3: TGTGCCAGCAGCCAACTTACTCGGACAGACCCGCGGGGCTACACCTTC.

The chain joins TRBV28 to TRBJ2-7, with 7 bases fitting TRBD2. This CDR3 comprises 14 residues. V was pared by 5 bases and J by 1 base, with 5 bases of the junction left unmatched. Germline-derived CDR1 and CDR2 are MDHEN and SYDVKM. The CDR3 loop reads CASSAASGSYEQYF. The CDR3 bases are TGTGCCAGCAGTGCTGCTAGCGGATCCTACGAGCAGTACTTC.

The chain combines TRBV5-4 with TRBJ2-3; 9 bases align to TRBD2. Germline V gene data show CDR1 as SGHNT and CDR2 as YYREEE (reference sequence). V was pared by 0 bases and J by 3 bases, with 2 bases of the junction left unmatched. This CDR3 comprises 15 residues. DNA for the CDR3: TGTGCCAGCAGCTTGGGGCTAGCGGGAACAGATACGCAGTATTTT. This encodes CASSLGLAGTDTQYF.

The V gene is TRBV3-1 (or the pseudogene TRBV3-2), the J gene TRBJ1-3, with D unresolved. V gave up 5 bases and J gave up 6 bases, with 20 bases separating them. Germline-derived CDR1 and CDR2 are LGHDT and YNNKEL (reference sequence). This CDR3 is built from 16 residues. The DNA of the CDR3 is TGTGCCAGCAGCGCCCTTTCTGAGCCGGTCGCAAACACCATATATTTT. Amino acid sequence: CASSALSEPVANTIYF.